The rows below give T cell receptor beta chains drawn from one sample of a study of monozygotic twins with inflammatory bowel disease. TCRdb derives one entry per CDR3 protein from the 5' RACE reads, leaving out DNA. The ten top clones account for 6% to 9%, within a sample of 200,000 to 250,000 distinct CDR3 sequences. What was sequenced was blood. The receptors derive from a human donor with ulcerative colitis or Crohn's disease, or a healthy co-twin of an affected twin (not recorded which). Each CDR3 is given with its conserved first and last residue. Fields, in order: J gene, V gene, CDR3 protein.

>TRBJ2-5|TRBV18
CASSPGLAQETQYF
>TRBJ2-3|TRBV20-1
CSALGDSGRARYDTQYF
>TRBJ2-7|TRBV5-6
CASSLGVTGGEQYF
>TRBJ2-7|TRBV4-1
CASSQARRGWTYEQYF
>TRBJ2-3|TRBV5-1
CASSLGTIGGADTQYF
>TRBJ1-1|TRBV5-1
CASSSPTMNTEAFF
>TRBJ2-3|TRBV18
CASSPGSTLGDTQYF
>TRBJ2-3|TRBV7-9
CASSLEGDSTDTQYF
>TRBJ1-2|TRBV5-1
CASRQGLRDGYTF
>TRBJ1-4|TRBV7-9
CASSHFISGEKLFF
>TRBJ2-7|TRBV5-1
CASSLAPHSVSYEQYF
>TRBJ2-1|TRBV20-1
CSARGGLAGVNEQFF
>TRBJ2-7|TRBV4-1
CASSLWTGYEQYF
>TRBJ2-7|TRBV5-1
CASSSGLRELYEQYF
>TRBJ1-1|TRBV5-1
CASSAGQGRSAFF
>TRBJ2-7|TRBV11-2
CASSLVGGRTYEQYF
>TRBJ2-1|TRBV5-1
CASSFDREGNEQFF
>TRBJ2-3|TRBV5-4
CASSLKETSGPTDTQYF
>TRBJ2-1|TRBV4-2
CASSQESTGVGEQFF
>TRBJ1-4|TRBV5-1
CASSLGGNEKLFF
>TRBJ1-1|TRBV7-2
CASSLAAGTEAFF
>TRBJ1-2|TRBV12-3/TRBV12-4
CASSPISNYGYTF
>TRBJ1-6|TRBV7-2
CVSSLARGSPLHF
>TRBJ2-3|TRBV10-3
CAISGTSGGTTDTQYF
>TRBJ2-1|TRBV29-1
CSLAGAYNEQFF
>TRBJ2-7|TRBV6-5
CASSYLSGTGTAEQYF